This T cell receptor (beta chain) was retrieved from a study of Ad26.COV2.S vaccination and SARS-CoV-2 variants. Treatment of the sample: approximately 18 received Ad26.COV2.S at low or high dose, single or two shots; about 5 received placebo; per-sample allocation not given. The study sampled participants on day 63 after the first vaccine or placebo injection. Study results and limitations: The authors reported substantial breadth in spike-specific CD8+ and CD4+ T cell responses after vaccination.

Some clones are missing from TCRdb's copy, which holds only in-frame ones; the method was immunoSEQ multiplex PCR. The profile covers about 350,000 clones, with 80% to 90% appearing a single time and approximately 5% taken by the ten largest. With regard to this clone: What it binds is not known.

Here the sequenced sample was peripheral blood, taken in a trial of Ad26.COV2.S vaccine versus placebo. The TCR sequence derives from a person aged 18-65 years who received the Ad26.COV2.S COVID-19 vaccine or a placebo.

The CDR3 loop is CASSLALGGVNEQYF. The CDR3 DNA sequence: TGTGCCAGCAGCTTAGCGCTCGGGGGCGTTAACGAGCAGTACTTC. The gene calls are TRBV7-2 and TRBJ2-7; possibly TRBD1 or TRBD2 for D (6 bases each). Germline V lookup: CDR1 SGHTA, CDR2 FQGNSA. Trimming cost V 0 bases and J 5 bases, with 14 bases left between them. This CDR3 has 15 amino acids.